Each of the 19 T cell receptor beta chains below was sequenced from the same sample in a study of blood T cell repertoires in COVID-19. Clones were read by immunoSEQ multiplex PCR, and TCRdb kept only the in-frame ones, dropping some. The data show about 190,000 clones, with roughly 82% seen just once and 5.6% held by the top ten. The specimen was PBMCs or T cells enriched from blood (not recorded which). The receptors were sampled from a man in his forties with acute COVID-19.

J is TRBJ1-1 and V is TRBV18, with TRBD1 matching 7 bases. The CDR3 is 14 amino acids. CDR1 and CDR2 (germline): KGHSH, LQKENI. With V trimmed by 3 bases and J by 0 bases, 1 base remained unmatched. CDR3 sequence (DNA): TGTGCCAGCTCACCGGACAGGATGAACACTGAAGCTTTCTTT. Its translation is CASSPDRMNTEAFF.

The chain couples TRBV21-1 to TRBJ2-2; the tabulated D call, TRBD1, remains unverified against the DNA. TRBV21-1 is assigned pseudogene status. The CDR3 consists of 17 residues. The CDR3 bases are TGTGCCAGCAGCAAATTCGTGGGGCTCTCGGACACCGGGGAGCTGTTTTTT. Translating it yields CASSKFVGLSDTGELFF.

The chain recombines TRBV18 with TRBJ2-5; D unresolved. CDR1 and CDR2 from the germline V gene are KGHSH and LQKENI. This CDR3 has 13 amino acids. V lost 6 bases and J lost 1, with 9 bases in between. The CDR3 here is CASSLALQETQYF. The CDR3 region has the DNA TGTGCCAGCTCCCTGGCCCTCCAAGAGACCCAGTACTTC.

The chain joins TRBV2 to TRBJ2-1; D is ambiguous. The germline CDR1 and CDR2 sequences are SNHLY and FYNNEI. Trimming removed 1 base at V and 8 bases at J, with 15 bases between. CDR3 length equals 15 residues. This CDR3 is CASSEVDPGVHEQFF. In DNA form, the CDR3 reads TGTGCCAGCAGTGAAGTCGATCCAGGCGTCCATGAGCAGTTCTTC.

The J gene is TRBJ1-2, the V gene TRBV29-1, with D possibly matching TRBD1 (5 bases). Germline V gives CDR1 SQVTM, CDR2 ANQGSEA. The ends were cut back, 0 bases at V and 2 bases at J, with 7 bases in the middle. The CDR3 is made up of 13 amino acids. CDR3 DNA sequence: TGCAGCGTTGAAGACAGGGTCAACTATGGCTACACCTTC. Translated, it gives CSVEDRVNYGYTF.

The CDR3 DNA reads as TGTGCCAGCAGGTCAGGGGGATATAGCAATCAGCCCCAGCATTTT. It encodes CASRSGGYSNQPQHF. The rearrangement joins TRBV2 to TRBJ1-5; 7 nucleotides align to TRBD1. V was clipped by 6 bases and J by 0 bases; unmatched bases: 5. From germline, CDR1 is SNHLY and CDR2 FYNNEI. The CDR3 is 15 residues long.

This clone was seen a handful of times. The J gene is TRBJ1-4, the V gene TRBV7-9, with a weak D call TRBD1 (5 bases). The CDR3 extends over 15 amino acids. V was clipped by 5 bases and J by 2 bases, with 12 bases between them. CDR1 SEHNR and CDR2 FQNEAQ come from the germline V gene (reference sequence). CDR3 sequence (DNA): TGTGCCAGCAGCGCTCGGACATTTACTAATGAAAAACTGTTTTTT. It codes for CASSARTFTNEKLFF.

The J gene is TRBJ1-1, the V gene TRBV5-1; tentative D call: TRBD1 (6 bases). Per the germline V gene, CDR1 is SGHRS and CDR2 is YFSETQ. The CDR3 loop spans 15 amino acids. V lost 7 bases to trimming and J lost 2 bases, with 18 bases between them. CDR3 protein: CASGSIGGENTEAFF. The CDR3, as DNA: TGCGCCAGCGGCAGTATAGGGGGGGAAAACACTGAAGCTTTCTTT.

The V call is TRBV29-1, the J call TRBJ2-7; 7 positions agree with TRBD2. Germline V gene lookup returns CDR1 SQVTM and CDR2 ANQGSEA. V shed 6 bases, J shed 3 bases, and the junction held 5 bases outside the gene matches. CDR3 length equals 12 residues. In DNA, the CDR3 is TGCAGCGTACGGGAGGACCTCTACGAGCAGTACTTC. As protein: CSVREDLYEQYF.

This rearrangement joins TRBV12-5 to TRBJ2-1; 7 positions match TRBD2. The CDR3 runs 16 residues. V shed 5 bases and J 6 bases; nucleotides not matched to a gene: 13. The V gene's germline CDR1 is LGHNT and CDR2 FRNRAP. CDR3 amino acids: CASGQSGTIGINEQFF. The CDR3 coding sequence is TGTGCTAGTGGTCAAAGCGGGACTATAGGGATCAATGAGCAGTTCTTC. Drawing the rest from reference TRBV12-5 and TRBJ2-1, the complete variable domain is DARVTQTPRHKVTEMGQEVTMRCQPILGHNTVFWYRQTMMQGLELLAYFRNRAPLDDSGMPKDRFSAEMPDATLATLKIQPSEPRDSAVYFCASGQSGTIGINEQFFGPGTRLTVL.

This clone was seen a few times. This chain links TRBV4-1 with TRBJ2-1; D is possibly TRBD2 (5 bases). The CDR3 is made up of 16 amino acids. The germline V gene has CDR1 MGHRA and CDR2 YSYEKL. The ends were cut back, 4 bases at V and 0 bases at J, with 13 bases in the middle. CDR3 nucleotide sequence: TGCGCCAGCAGCCCCCCGGAGGCAAGCTCCTACAATGAGCAGTTCTTC. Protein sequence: CASSPPEASSYNEQFF.

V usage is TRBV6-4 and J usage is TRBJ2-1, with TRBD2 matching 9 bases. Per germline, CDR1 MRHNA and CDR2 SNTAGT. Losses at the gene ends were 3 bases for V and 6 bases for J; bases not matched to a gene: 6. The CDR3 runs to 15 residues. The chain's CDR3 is CASSERLAGTNEQFF. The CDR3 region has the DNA TGTGCCAGCAGTGAGCGCCTAGCGGGAACCAATGAGCAGTTCTTC.

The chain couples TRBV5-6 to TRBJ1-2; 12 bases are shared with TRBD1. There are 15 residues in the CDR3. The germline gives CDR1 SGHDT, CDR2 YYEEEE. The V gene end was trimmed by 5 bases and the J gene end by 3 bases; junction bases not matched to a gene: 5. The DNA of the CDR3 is TGTGCCAGCAGTCTGGGACAGGGGGCCTACTATGGCTACACCTTC. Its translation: CASSLGQGAYYGYTF. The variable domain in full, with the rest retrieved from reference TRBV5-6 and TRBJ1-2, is DAGVTQSPTHLIKTRGQQVTLRCSPKSGHDTVSWYQQALGQGPQFIFQYYEEEERQRGNFPDRFSGHQFPNYSSELNVNALLLGDSALYLCASSLGQGAYYGYTFGSGTRLTVV.

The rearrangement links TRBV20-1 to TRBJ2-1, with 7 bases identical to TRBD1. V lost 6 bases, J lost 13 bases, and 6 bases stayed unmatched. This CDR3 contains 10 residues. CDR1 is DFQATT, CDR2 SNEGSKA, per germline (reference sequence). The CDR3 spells CSANRGTQFF. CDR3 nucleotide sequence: TGCAGTGCCAACAGGGGCACTCAGTTCTTC.

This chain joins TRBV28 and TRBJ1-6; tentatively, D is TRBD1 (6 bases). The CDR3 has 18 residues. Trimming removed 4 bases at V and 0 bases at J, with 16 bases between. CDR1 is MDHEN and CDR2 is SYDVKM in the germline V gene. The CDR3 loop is CASSSIQGLSSYNSPLHF. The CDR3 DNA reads TGTGCCAGCAGTTCAATACAGGGCCTGAGCTCCTATAATTCACCCCTCCACTTT. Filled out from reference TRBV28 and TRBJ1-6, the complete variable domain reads DVKVTQSSRYLVKRTGEKVFLECVQDMDHENMFWYRQDPGLGLRLIYFSYDVKMKEKGDIPEGYSVSREKKERFSLILESASTNQTSMYLCASSSIQGLSSYNSPLHFGNGTRLTVT.

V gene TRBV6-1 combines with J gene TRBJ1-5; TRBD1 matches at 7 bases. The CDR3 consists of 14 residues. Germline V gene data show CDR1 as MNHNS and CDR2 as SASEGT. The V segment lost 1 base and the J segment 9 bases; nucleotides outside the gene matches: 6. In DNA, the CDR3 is TGTGCCAGCAGTGAAGAAAGGGGGCCAAGGCCCCAGCATTTT. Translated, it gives CASSEERGPRPQHF.

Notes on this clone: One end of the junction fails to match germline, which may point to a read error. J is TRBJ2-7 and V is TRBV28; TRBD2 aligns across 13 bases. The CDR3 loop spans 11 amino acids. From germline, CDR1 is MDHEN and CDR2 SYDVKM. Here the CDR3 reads CASSTGLAGEF. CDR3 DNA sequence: TGTGCCAGCAGTACCGGACTAGCGGGAGAATTC.

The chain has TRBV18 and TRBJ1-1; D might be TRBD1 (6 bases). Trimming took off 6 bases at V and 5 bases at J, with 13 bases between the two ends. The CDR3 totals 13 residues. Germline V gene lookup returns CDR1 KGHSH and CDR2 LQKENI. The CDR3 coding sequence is TGTGCCAGCTCCCGAAATGACAGGACTGAAGCTTTCTTT. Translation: CASSRNDRTEAFF.

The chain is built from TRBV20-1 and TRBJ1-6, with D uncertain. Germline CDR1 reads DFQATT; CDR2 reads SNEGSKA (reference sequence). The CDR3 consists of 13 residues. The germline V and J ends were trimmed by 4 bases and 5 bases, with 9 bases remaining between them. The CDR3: CSANDDNNSPLHF. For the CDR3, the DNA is TGCAGTGCTAATGATGACAATAATTCACCCCTCCACTTT.